These T cell receptor beta chains were read from a single sample in a study of T cells after somatic rescue of genetic block. The protocol was immunoSEQ multiplex PCR, while the TCRdb copy is restricted to in-frame clones and leaves out a portion. The repertoire holds some 74,000 clones, with roughly 93% as singletons. Sequencing was carried out using peripheral blood mononuclear cells (PBMCs). All receptors derive from a man aged 25-45 years. Both conserved end residues are part of each CDR3. A D gene is named only where the DNA matches it firmly. Clone size is given for some rows only: seen once, a few or many times, or a class if the clone is expanded.

clone size | J gene | V gene | CDR3 length | D gene | CDR3 DNA | CDR3 protein
. | TRBJ2-1 | TRBV9 | 14 | . | TGTGCCAGCAGCGTAGTGGACATAAACAATGAGCAGTTCTTC | CASSVVDINNEQFF
. | TRBJ2-4 | TRBV7-9 | 15 | . | TGTGCCAGCAGCTTAGCGCTTGAAGCCAAAAACATTCAGTACTTC | CASSLALEAKNIQYF
. | TRBJ1-2 | TRBV7-9 | 15 | TRBD1 | TGTGCCAGCAGGCAGCCGGGACAGGGGGTCCATGGCTACACCTTC | CASRQPGQGVHGYTF
. | TRBJ2-2 | TRBV4-1 | 16 | . | TGCGCCAGCAGCCAAGAACGCACGGGAAACACCGGGGAGCTGTTTTTT | CASSQERTGNTGELFF
. | TRBJ1-1 | TRBV19 | 12 | . | TGTGCCAGTAGTCCGCGCCTGAGGGAAGCTTTCTTT | CASSPRLREAFF
. | TRBJ2-3 | TRBV5-1 | 13 | TRBD2 | TGCGCCAGCAGCTTGGGGACTAGAGATACGCAGTATTTT | CASSLGTRDTQYF
once | TRBJ2-1 | TRBV7-9 | 14 | . | TGTGCCAGCAGCTTGGCCGAGGGGCTGGATGAGCAGTTCTTC | CASSLAEGLDEQFF
. | TRBJ2-3 | TRBV6-1 | 13 | . | TGTGCCAGCAACCGACCGGGGACAGATACGCAGTATTTT | CASNRPGTDTQYF
. | TRBJ1-6 | TRBV4-3 | 16 | TRBD1 | TGCGCCAGCAGCCAATCGCGGACAGGGGACGGTTCACCCCTCCACTTT | CASSQSRTGDGSPLHF
once | TRBJ2-7 | TRBV21-1 | 16 | . | TGTGCCAGCACCGCCCACTGGGGGGCGGGAGTATACGAGCAGTACTTC | CASTAHWGAGVYEQYF
. | TRBJ2-1 | TRBV5-8 | 14 | TRBD1 | TGTGCCAGCAGCTTGGTTCGTGGGACAGTGGAGCAGTTCTTC | CASSLVRGTVEQFF
. | TRBJ1-1 | TRBV5-4 | 14 | . | TGTGCCAGCAGCTTGAGGAGAGTCAACACTGAAGCTTTCTTT | CASSLRRVNTEAFF
. | TRBJ1-6 | TRBV5-5 | 17 | TRBD1 | TGTGCCAGCAGCCCCGACAGGGAAGCGTCCTATAATTCACCCCTCCACTTT | CASSPDREASYNSPLHF
. | TRBJ2-7 | TRBV21-1 | 16 | . | TGTGCCAGCAGCAAAGGGGCGGGAGGGCCCTCCTACGAGCAGTACTTC | CASSKGAGGPSYEQYF
. | TRBJ2-7 | TRBV2 | 13 | TRBD2 | TGTGCCAGCGCTGCCCTAGCGGGTCGGGAGCAGTACTTC | CASAALAGREQYF
once | TRBJ2-3 | TRBV28 | 15 | . | TGTGCCAGCAGTCCTCCGGGACATAAGTGGCATACGCAGTATTTT | CASSPPGHKWHTQYF
. | TRBJ2-7 | TRBV19 | 13 | . | TGTGCCAGTAGTATTGGGGGTCAGTACGAGCAGTACTTC | CASSIGGQYEQYF
. | TRBJ2-2 | TRBV5-4 | 17 | TRBD1 | TGTGCCAGCAGCTTGAGTCAGGGGGCGCAAATAACCGGGGAGCTGTTTTTT | CASSLSQGAQITGELFF
. | TRBJ2-3 | TRBV19 | 14 | . | TGTGCCAGTAATCCGACTCGATCCACAGATACGCAGTATTTT | CASNPTRSTDTQYF
. | TRBJ2-1 | TRBV19 | 15 | TRBD2 | TGTGCCAGTAGTACGACGGGGACTAGCGGGACTGAGCAGTTCTTC | CASSTTGTSGTEQFF
. | TRBJ2-1 | TRBV15 | 14 | . | TGTGCCACCAGCAGGGCTGGACGGCATAATGAGCAGTTCTTC | CATSRAGRHNEQFF
. | TRBJ2-2 | TRBV18 | 17 | TRBD2 | TGTGCCAGCTCCCCTCTAGCGGGCGTCGGGAACACCGGGGAGCTGTTTTTT | CASSPLAGVGNTGELFF
. | TRBJ1-5 | TRBV19 | 14 | . | TGTGCCAGTACGCAGGATGCCTCCTATCAGCCCCAGCATTTT | CASTQDASYQPQHF
. | TRBJ1-2 | TRBV28 | 14 | . | TGTGCCAGCAGTTTAGTACCCGAAGCCTATGGCTACACCTTC | CASSLVPEAYGYTF
. | TRBJ1-3 | TRBV29-1 | 13 | . | TGCAGCGTTCGGACAGTCTCTGGAAACACCATATATTTT | CSVRTVSGNTIYF
. | TRBJ2-3 | TRBV14 | 18 | TRBD2 | TGTGCCAGCAGCGATATCCCCCGGACTAGCGGATTCACAGATACGCAGTATTTT | CASSDIPRTSGFTDTQYF